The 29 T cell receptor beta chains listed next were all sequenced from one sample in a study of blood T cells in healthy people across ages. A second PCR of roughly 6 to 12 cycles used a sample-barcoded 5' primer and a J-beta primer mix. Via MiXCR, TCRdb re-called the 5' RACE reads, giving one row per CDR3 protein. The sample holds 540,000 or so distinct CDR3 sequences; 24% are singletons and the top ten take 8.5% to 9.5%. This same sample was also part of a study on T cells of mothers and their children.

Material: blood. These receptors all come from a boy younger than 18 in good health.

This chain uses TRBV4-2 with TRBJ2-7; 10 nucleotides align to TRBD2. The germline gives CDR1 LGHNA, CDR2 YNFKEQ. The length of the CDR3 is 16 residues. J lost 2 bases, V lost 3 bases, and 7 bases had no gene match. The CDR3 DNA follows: TGTGCCAGCAGCCAGCCGCTAGCGGGGGATCCCTACGAGCAGTACTTC. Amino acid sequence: CASSQPLAGDPYEQYF.

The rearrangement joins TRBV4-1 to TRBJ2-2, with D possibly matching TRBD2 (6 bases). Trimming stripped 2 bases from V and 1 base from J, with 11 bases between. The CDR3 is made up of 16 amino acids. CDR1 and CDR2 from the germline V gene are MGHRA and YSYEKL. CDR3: CASSQIAEGNTGELFF. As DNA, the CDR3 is TGCGCCAGCAGCCAAATAGCGGAGGGGAACACCGGGGAGCTGTTTTTT.

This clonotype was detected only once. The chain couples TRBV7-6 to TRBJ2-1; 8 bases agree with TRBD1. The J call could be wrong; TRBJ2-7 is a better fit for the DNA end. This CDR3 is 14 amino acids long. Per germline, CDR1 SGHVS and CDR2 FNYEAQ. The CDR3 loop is CASSLIQGAKEQYF. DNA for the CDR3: TGTGCCAGCAGCTTAATCCAGGGGGCTAAAGAGCAGTACTTC.

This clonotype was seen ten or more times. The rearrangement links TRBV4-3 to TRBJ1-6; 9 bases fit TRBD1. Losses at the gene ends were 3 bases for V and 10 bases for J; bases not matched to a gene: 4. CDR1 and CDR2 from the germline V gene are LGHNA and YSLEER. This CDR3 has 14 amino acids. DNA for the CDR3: TGCGCCAGCAGCCATACAGGGGGCGGATCACCCCTCCACTTT. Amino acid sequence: CASSHTGGGSPLHF.

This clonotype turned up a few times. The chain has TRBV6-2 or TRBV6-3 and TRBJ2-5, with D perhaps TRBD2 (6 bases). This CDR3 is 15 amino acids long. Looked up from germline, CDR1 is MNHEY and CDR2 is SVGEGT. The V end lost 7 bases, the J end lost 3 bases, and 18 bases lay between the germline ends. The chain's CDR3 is CASTTTRTNEETQYF. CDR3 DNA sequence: TGTGCCAGCACCACCACCCGGACTAATGAAGAGACCCAGTACTTC.

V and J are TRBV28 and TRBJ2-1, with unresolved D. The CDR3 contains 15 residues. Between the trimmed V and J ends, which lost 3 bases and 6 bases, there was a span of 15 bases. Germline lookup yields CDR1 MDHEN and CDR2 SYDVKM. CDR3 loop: CASSFQSLASNEQFF. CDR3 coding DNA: TGTGCCAGCAGTTTCCAGTCCCTGGCAAGCAATGAGCAGTTCTTC.

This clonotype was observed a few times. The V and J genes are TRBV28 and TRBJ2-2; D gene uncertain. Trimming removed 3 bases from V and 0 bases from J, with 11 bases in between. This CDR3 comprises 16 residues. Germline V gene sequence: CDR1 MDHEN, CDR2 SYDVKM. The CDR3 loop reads CASSFTSNANTGELFF. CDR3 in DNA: TGTGCCAGCAGTTTCACGTCTAACGCGAACACCGGGGAGCTGTTTTTT.

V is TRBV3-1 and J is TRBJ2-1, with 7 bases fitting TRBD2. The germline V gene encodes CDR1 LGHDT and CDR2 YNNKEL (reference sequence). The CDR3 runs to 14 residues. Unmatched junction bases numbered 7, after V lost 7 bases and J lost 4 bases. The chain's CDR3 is CASTSVGGYNEQFF. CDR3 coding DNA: TGTGCCAGCACTTCTGTGGGGGGGTACAATGAGCAGTTCTTC.

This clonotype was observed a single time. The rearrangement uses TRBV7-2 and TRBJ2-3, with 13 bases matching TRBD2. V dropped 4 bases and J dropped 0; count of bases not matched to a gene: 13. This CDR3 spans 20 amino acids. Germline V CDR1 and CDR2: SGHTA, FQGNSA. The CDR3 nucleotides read TGTGCCAGCAGCTCCCGACTAGCGGGGGGCCGCTTTACTAGCACAGATACGCAGTATTTT. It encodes CASSSRLAGGRFTSTDTQYF. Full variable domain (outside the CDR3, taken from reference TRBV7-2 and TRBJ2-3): GAGVSQSPSNKVTEKGKDVELRCDPISGHTALYWYRQSLGQGLEFLIYFQGNSAPDKSGLPSDRFSAERTGGSVSTLTIQRTQQEDSAVYLCASSSRLAGGRFTSTDTQYFGPGTRLTVL.

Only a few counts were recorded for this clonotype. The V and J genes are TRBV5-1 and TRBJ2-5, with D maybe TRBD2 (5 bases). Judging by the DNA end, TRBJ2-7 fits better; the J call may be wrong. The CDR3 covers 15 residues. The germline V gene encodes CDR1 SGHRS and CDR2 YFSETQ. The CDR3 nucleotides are TGCGCCAGCAGCTTGGGAGGACTCCTCTCCTACGAGCAGTACTTC. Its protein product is CASSLGGLLSYEQYF.

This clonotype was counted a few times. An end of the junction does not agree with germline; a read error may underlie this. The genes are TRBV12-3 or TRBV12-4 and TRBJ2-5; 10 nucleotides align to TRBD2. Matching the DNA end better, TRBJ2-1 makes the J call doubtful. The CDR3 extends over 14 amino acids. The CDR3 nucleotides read TGTGCTAGCAGAGCGGGGGGGATCCACAATGAGCAGTTCTTC. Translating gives CASRAGGIHNEQFF.

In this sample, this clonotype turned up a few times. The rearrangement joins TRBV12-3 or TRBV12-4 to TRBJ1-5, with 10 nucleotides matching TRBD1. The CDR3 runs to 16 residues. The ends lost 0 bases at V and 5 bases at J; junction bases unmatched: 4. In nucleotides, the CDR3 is TGTGCCAGCAGTTTAGCGGGGACAGGGGATTATCAGCCCCAGCATTTT. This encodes CASSLAGTGDYQPQHF.

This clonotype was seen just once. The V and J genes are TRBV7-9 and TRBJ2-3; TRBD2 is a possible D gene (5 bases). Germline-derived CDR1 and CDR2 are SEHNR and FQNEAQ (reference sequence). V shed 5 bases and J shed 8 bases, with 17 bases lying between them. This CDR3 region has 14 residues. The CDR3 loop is CASSPSSGLATQYF. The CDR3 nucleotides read TGTGCCAGCAGCCCATCGTCGGGATTAGCTACGCAGTATTTT.

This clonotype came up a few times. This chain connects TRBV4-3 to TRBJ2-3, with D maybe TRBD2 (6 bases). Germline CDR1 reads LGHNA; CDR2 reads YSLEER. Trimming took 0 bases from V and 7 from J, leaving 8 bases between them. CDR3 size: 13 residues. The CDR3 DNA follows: TGCGCCAGCAGCCAAGAGCGGGGATATACGCAGTATTTT. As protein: CASSQERGYTQYF.

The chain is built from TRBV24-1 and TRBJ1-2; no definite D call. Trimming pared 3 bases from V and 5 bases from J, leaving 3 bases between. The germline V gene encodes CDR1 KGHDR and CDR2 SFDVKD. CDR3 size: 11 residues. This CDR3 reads CATSDPYGYTF. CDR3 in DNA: TGTGCCACCAGTGATCCATATGGCTACACCTTC.

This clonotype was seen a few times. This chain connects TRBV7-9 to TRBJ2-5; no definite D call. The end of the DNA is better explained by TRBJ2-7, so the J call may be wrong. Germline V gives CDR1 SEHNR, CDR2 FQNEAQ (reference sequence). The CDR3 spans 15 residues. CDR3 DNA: TGTGCCAGCAGCCCGCCGTCGAGGCCACCGGGCGAGCAGTACTTC. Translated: CASSPPSRPPGEQYF.

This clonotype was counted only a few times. In DNA, the CDR3 is TGTGCCAGTACCAACGTAGGGGGGACCTACGAGCAGTACTTC. Encoded protein: CASTNVGGTYEQYF. The rearrangement links TRBV19 to TRBJ2-7; perhaps D is TRBD1 or TRBD2 (6 bases each). Germline values: CDR1 LNHDA, CDR2 SQIVND (reference sequence). Trimming removed 7 bases at V and 2 bases at J, with 15 bases between. The CDR3 sequence is 14 residues long.

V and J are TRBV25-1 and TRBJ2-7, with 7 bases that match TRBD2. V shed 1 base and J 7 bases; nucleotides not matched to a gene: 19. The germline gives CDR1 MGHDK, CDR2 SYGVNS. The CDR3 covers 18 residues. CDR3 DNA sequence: TGTGCCAGCAGTGAATCTTTTAGGGAGGGGACCGAGAATCAGGAGCAGTACTTC. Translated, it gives CASSESFREGTENQEQYF.

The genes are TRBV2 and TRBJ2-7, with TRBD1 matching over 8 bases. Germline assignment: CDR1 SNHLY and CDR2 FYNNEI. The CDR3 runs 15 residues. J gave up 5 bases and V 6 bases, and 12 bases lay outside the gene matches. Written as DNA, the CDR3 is TGTGCCAGCAGAAGAGAGGGCCAGGGGGCCAACGAGCAGTACTTC. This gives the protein CASRREGQGANEQYF.

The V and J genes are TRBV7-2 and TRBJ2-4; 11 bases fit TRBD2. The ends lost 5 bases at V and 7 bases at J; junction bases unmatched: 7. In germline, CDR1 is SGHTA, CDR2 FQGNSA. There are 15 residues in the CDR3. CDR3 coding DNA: TGTGCCAGCAGCCCCCTAGCGGGAGGCGGGAACATTCAGTACTTC. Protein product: CASSPLAGGGNIQYF. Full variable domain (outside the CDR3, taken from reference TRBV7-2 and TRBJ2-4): GAGVSQSPSNKVTEKGKDVELRCDPISGHTALYWYRQSLGQGLEFLIYFQGNSAPDKSGLPSDRFSAERTGGSVSTLTIQRTQQEDSAVYLCASSPLAGGGNIQYFGAGTRLSVL.

The CDR3 nucleotides are TGTGCCAGCACGCAAGGGGGACCCACAGATACGCAGTATTTT. Translation: CASTQGGPTDTQYF. The rearrangement joins TRBV7-2 to TRBJ2-3; possibly TRBD1 for D (6 bases). V lost 7 bases and J 2 bases, leaving 13 bases between the germline ends. Germline V gives CDR1 SGHTA, CDR2 FQGNSA. The CDR3 sequence is 14 residues long.

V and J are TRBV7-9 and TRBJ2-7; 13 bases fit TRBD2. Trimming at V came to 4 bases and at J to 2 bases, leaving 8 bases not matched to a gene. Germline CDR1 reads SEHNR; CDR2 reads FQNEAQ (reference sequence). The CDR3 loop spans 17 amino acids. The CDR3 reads CASSSTSGGVRTYEQYF. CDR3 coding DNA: TGTGCCAGCAGCTCCACTAGCGGGGGGGTCCGGACCTACGAGCAGTACTTC.

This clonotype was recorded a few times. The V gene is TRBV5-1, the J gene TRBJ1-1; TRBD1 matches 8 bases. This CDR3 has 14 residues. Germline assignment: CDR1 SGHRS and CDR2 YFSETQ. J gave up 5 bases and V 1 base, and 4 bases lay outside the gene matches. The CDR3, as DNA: TGCGCCAGCAGCTTGACACAGGGGGGGACTGAAGCTTTCTTT. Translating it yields CASSLTQGGTEAFF.

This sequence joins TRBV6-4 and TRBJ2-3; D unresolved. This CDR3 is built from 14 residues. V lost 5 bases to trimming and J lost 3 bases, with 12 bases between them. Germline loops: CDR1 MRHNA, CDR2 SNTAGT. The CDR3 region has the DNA TGTGCCAGCAGTTTAGGAGCGAAAACAGATACGCAGTATTTT. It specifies CASSLGAKTDTQYF.

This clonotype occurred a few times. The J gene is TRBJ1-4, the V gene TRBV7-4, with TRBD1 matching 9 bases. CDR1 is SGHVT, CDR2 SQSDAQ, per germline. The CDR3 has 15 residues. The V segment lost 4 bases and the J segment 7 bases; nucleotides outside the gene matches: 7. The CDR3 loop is CASSSPQGAVEKLFF. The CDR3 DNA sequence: TGTGCCAGCAGCTCACCACAGGGGGCGGTTGAAAAACTGTTTTTT. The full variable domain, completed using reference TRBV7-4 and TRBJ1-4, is GAGVSQSPRYKVAKRGRDVALRCDSISGHVTLYWYRQTLGQGSEVLTYSQSDAQRDKSGRPSGRFSAERPERSVSTLKIQRTEQGDSAVYLCASSSPQGAVEKLFFGSGTQLSVL.

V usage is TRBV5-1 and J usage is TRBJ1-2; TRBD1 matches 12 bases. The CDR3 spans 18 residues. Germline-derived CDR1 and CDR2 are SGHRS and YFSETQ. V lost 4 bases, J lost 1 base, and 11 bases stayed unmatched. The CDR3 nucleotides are TGCGCCAGCAGCCGCTTGGGGGGGACAGGGGGCGATAACTATGGCTACACCTTC. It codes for CASSRLGGTGGDNYGYTF. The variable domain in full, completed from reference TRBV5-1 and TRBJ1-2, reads KAGVTQTPRYLIKTRGQQVTLSCSPISGHRSVSWYQQTPGQGLQFLFEYFSETQRNKGNFPGRFSGRQFSNSRSEMNVSTLELGDSALYLCASSRLGGTGGDNYGYTFGSGTRLTVV.

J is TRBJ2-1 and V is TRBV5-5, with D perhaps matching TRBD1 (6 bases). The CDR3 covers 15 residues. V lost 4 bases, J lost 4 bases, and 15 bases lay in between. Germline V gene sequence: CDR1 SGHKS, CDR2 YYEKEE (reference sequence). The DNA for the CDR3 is TGTGCCAGCAGCGCGACCGGGACACCATACAATGAGCAGTTCTTC. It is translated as CASSATGTPYNEQFF. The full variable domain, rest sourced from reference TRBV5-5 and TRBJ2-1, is DAGVTQSPTHLIKTRGQQVTLRCSPISGHKSVSWYQQVLGQGPQFIFQYYEKEERGRGNFPDRFSARQFPNYSSELNVNALLLGDSALYLCASSATGTPYNEQFFGPGTRLTVL.

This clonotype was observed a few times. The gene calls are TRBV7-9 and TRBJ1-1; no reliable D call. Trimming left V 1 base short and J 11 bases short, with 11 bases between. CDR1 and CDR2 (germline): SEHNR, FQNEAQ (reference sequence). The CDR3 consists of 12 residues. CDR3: CASSLGSAQAFF. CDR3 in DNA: TGTGCCAGCAGCTTAGGAAGCGCCCAGGCTTTCTTT.

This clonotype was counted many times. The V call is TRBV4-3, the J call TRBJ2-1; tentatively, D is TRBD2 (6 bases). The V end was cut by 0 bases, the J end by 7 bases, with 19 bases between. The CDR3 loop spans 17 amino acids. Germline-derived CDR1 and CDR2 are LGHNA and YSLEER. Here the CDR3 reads CASSQDFWAGRLNEQFF. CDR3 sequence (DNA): TGCGCCAGCAGCCAAGATTTCTGGGCGGGGAGACTTAATGAGCAGTTCTTC.